The next 4 T cell receptor beta chains were all read from a single sample in a study of human thymus T cells. Profiling relied on immunoSEQ multiplex PCR, and the TCRdb table lists in-frame clones only, not all of them. The repertoire holds roughly 130,000 clones, with around 94% as singletons. Thymus specimens were resections from corrective heart surgery. The sample taken for sequencing was thymus tissue. The source of these receptors is a boy younger than two with a congenital heart defect but otherwise immunologically healthy.

The J gene is TRBJ1-1, the V gene TRBV4-3; 7 bases are shared with TRBD1. CDR3 size: 16 residues. Unmatched junction bases numbered 9, after V lost 1 base and J lost 4 bases. The germline gives CDR1 LGHNA, CDR2 YSLEER. The CDR3 sequence: CASSQGSGGLGTEAFF. The DNA for the CDR3 is TGCGCCAGCAGCCAAGGTTCAGGGGGGCTGGGCACTGAAGCTTTCTTT.

V is TRBV7-9 and J is TRBJ2-7; TRBD2 might be the D (6 bases). From germline, CDR1 is SEHNR and CDR2 FQNEAQ (reference sequence). There are 14 residues in the CDR3. Trimming cost V 8 bases and J 3 bases, with 17 bases left between them. CDR3 DNA sequence: TGTGCCAGCCGAGGGGAGGCTTCACACTACGAGCAGTACTTC. This gives the protein CASRGEASHYEQYF. The full variable domain, its missing parts supplied by reference TRBV7-9 and TRBJ2-7, is DTGVSQNPRHKITKRGQNVTFRCDPISEHNRLYWYRQTLGQGPEFLTYFQNEAQLEKSRLLSDRFSAERPKGSFSTLEIQRTEQGDSAMYLCASRGEASHYEQYFGPGTRLTVT.

The chain recombines TRBV27 with TRBJ2-5; D possibly uses TRBD1 or TRBD2 (6 bases each). CDR1 and CDR2 (germline): MNHEY, SMNVEV (reference sequence). The V gene lost 6 bases and the J gene lost 1 base, with 15 bases spanning the gap. The CDR3 extends over 15 amino acids. CDR3 nucleotide sequence: TGTGCCAGCAGGGGAGGTTGGGGGGCCCAAGAGACCCAGTACTTC. It codes for CASRGGWGAQETQYF.

This chain joins TRBV7-2 and TRBJ2-5; 7 bases are a match to TRBD1. The CDR3 runs 14 residues. Germline CDR1 SGHTA, CDR2 FQGNSA. The trim removed 9 bases at V and 0 bases at J, leaving 7 bases unmatched. This CDR3 reads CASLGDSYQETQYF. The CDR3 nucleotides read TGTGCCAGTTTGGGGGACAGCTACCAAGAGACCCAGTACTTC.